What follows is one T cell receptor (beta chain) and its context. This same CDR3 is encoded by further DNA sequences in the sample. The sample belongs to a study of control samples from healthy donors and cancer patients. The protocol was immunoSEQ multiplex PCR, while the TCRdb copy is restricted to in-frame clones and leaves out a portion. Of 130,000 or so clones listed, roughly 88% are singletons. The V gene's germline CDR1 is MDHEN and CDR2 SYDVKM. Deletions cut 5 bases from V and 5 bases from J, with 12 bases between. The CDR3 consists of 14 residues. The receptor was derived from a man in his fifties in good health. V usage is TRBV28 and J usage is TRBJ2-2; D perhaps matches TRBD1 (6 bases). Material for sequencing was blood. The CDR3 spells CASSTLRGTGELFF. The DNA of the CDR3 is TGTGCCAGCAGTACGTTGAGGGGGACCGGGGAGCTGTTTTTT.